The entry that follows covers one T cell receptor beta chain sequence. Treatment indicated: over 15 received Ad26.COV2.S at low or high dose, single or two shots; roughly five received placebo; per-sample allocation not given. Material that was analyzed had been drawn on day 63 after the first vaccine or placebo injection. Donor was an adult aged 18-55 years in Boston. This CDR3 comprises 16 residues. Unmatched junction bases numbered 9, after V lost 5 bases and J lost 6 bases. Germline V lookup: CDR1 SGDLS, CDR2 YYNGEE. Measured with immunoSEQ multiplex PCR; TCRdb has only the in-frame clones, and not every one. The sample contains almost 400,000 clones, around 89% of which appear only once. The sample comes from a study of Ad26.COV2.S vaccination and SARS-CoV-2 variants.

The sequence derives from a person aged 18 to 65 who received the Ad26.COV2.S COVID-19 vaccine or a placebo. Sequences were derived from peripheral blood, sampled in a trial of Ad26.COV2.S vaccine versus placebo. The chain joins TRBV9 to TRBJ2-1; 12 positions agree with TRBD2. The chain's CDR3 is CASRSGLAGIRNEQFF. The CDR3 region has the DNA TGTGCCAGCAGATCAGGACTAGCGGGAATTCGCAATGAGCAGTTCTTC.